This TCR beta chain was sequenced for a study of shared clonotypes between healthy human individuals. With 3 bases removed from V and 1 base from J, the gap between germline ends came to 6 bases. The germline V gene encodes CDR1 SGHDN and CDR2 FVKESK. This CDR3 spans 13 amino acids. The authors loaded 150 to 250 ng DNA, about 30,000 T cell genomes, into sorted-subset replicate PCRs. Assay: immunoSEQ multiplex PCR; the TCRdb copy retains only in-frame clones and omits some. The table includes 2 million to 3 million clones, over 85% detected once. The chain employs TRBV14 and TRBJ1-1, with D unclear. The sequenced material came from naive CD4+ T cells from PBMCs. Subset here: CD45RA+ positively selected. The receptor was isolated from a young man in good health. Some clones in this sample may be carry-over from other donors' samples. The CDR3 sequence is CASSQNQNTEAFF. DNA of the CDR3: TGTGCCAGCAGCCAGAACCAGAACACTGAAGCTTTCTTT.